The 3 T cell receptor beta chains below come from one sample, sequenced in a study of control samples from healthy donors and cancer patients. Repertoires were generated with immunoSEQ multiplex PCR, while TCRdb's copy carries only in-frame clones and drops some. The data hold around 150,000 clones, with roughly 90% observed a single time. The sequenced sample consisted of blood. Every receptor here comes from a man in his thirties or forties in good health.

The chain recombines TRBV7-2 with TRBJ2-5; TRBD2 agrees at 9 bases. The CDR3 contains 15 residues. The germline CDR1 and CDR2 sequences are SGHTA and FQGNSA. J was trimmed by 5 bases and V by 2 bases; bases with no gene match: 6. CDR3 bases: TGTGCCAGCAGCTTAATTAGCGGGAGTGGTGAGACCCAGTACTTC. Its translation: CASSLISGSGETQYF.

The chain uses TRBV25-1 and TRBJ1-1; D unresolved. Trimming left V 4 bases short and J 7 bases short, with 10 bases between. The V gene's germline CDR1 is MGHDK and CDR2 SYGVNS. The CDR3 has 12 amino acids. CDR3 sequence reads: CASSGTMGEAFF. CDR3 coding DNA: TGTGCCAGCAGTGGGACGATGGGTGAAGCTTTCTTT. Full variable domain (remainder filled in from reference TRBV25-1 and TRBJ1-1): EADIYQTPRYLVIGTGKKITLECSQTMGHDKMYWYQQDPGMELHLIHYSYGVNSTEKGDLSSESTVSRIRTEHFPLTLESARPSHTSQYLCASSGTMGEAFFGQGTRLTVV.

This clone was detected once. The chain has TRBV29-1 and TRBJ2-1, with D perhaps matching TRBD1 (5 bases). Germline CDR1 and CDR2: SQVTM and ANQGSEA. Trimming took 0 bases from V and 9 from J, leaving 18 bases between them. This CDR3 is built from 15 residues. The CDR3 reads CSVEDRTRSTGEQFF. The CDR3 DNA is TGCAGCGTTGAAGACAGGACAAGGAGTACAGGTGAGCAGTTCTTC.